This TCR beta chain was obtained from a study of T cells in Graves' hyperthyroidism and ophthalmopathy. Overall study results and limits: Model output signaled ophthalmopathy a median roughly 6.1 months ahead of onset. Blood also held most thyroid clonotypes expanded beyond 0.001.

There are many counts of this clonotype. Its specificity is unknown. V was trimmed by 3 bases and J by 0 bases, leaving 7 bases between them. Germline V CDR1 and CDR2: ENHRY, SYGVKD. The CDR3 covers 14 residues. Amplified TCR beta CDR3 regions derived from RNA transcripts. Carried out on the TCR CDR3, a first-round RT-PCR used the HTBI primer set. Each CDR3 protein gets one entry after TCRdb re-called the multiplex PCR reads with MiXCR. The sample has 540,000 or so distinct CDR3 sequences; 15% to 19% are singletons. The chain recombines TRBV10-3 with TRBJ2-3; no firm D call. Sequenced sample: blood. This receptor was obtained from a woman aged 25 to 39 with Graves' hyperthyroidism. This CDR3 reads CAISDSTSTDTQYF. The CDR3 DNA reads as TGTGCCATCAGTGACTCGACTAGCACAGATACGCAGTATTTT.